A selection of T cell receptor beta chains follows, all from one sample in a study of CD8 T cells in ankylosing spondylitis. TCRdb fed the 5' RACE reads into MiXCR, producing one record per CDR3 protein. The sample contains over 200,000 distinct CDR3 sequences, about 10% of which appear only once. Sequenced sample: blood, either unsorted or a sorted T cell fraction (not recorded which). The receptors here all came from a male donor with ankylosing spondylitis or in good health (not recorded which). Both conserved end residues are part of each CDR3. The D gene is left open where the match is weak. Size is omitted from some rows. Given values are once, few, many or a class for expanded clones.

clone_size d_call j_call v_call cdr3_nt cdr3_aa
many TRBD2 TRBJ2-1 TRBV7-2 TGTGCCAGCAGCCCTAGTGCTAGCGGGGCGTACAATGAGCAGTTCTTC CASSPSASGAYNEQFF
. TRBD2 TRBJ2-3 TRBV11-2 TGTGCCAGCAGCTTAGATCTAGCGGGGTACTCAGATACGCAGTATTTT CASSLDLAGYSDTQYF
few TRBD1 TRBJ1-5 TRBV12-3/TRBV12-4 TGTGCCAGCACCCTTACAGGGGGCAATCAGCCCCAGCATTTT CASTLTGGNQPQHF
few TRBD2 TRBJ2-7 TRBV20-1 TGCAGTGCTAGACCCACGACTAGCGGGGGGGCCTTGTTCCCTGCCTACGAGCAGTACTTC CSARPTTSGGALFPAYEQYF
many TRBD2 TRBJ2-2 TRBV7-2 TGTGCCAGCAGCTTAAATAGCGGGGGTTTCACCGGGGAGCTGTTTTTT CASSLNSGGFTGELFF
many . TRBJ2-7 TRBV5-1 TGCGCCAGCAGCTTAGGGACGGTTTCCTACGAGCAGTACTTC CASSLGTVSYEQYF
many TRBD1 TRBJ1-1 TRBV5-1 TGCGCCAGCAGTCACGACAGGGGCGGGAACACTGAAGCTTTCTTT CASSHDRGGNTEAFF
many TRBD2 TRBJ2-7 TRBV20-1 TGCAGTGCTACCCCTTCTTCTGCGGGGGATTACGAGCAGTACTTC CSATPSSAGDYEQYF
many TRBD1 TRBJ1-2 TRBV12-3/TRBV12-4 TGTGCCAGCAGTTTTGAGGTGGGACAGGGGGCTTATGGCTACACCTTC CASSFEVGQGAYGYTF
few TRBD2 TRBJ2-3 TRBV7-2 TGTGCCAGCAGCAGTACTAGCGCAGATACGCAGTATTTT CASSSTSADTQYF
many TRBD1 TRBJ2-2 TRBV7-7 TGTGCTAGCAGCCCGGACAGGGGCGACACCGGGGAGCTGTTTTTT CASSPDRGDTGELFF
. TRBD2 TRBJ2-1 TRBV7-2 TGTGCCAGCAGCTCACTCGGACTAGTTAACAATGAGCAGTTCTTC CASSSLGLVNNEQFF
. . TRBJ1-5 TRBV7-9 TGTGCCAGCAGCTTGCAAAATCAGCCCCAGCATTTT CASSLQNQPQHF
. . TRBJ2-1 TRBV11-3 TGTGCCAGCAGCTTAGGGGCAGGGGATATATACAATGAGCAGTTCTTC CASSLGAGDIYNEQFF
many TRBD1 TRBJ2-2 TRBV5-1 TGCGCCAGCAGCTTGGATGACAGGGGAGGCACCGGGGAGCTGTTTTTT CASSLDDRGGTGELFF
many . TRBJ1-2 TRBV7-8 TGTGCCAGCAGCTTAGACGCCGGGATCAGCTATGGCTACACCTTC CASSLDAGISYGYTF
many TRBD1 TRBJ2-3 TRBV5-1 TGCGCCAGCAGCTCGACAGGGAAGGGGACAGATACGCAGTATTTT CASSSTGKGTDTQYF
few . TRBJ1-1 TRBV20-1 TGCAGTGCTAGCCTCCTAACGACGAGTTTGGTAGCTTTCTTT CSASLLTTSLVAFF
few . TRBJ2-4 TRBV6-2/TRBV6-3 TGTGCCAGCAGTTACGATCCTTCTGGGGACATTCAGTACTTC CASSYDPSGDIQYF
many TRBD2 TRBJ2-5 TRBV5-1 TGCGCCAGCAGACCAACTAGCGGACAAGAGACCCAGTACTTC CASRPTSGQETQYF
. TRBD2 TRBJ2-1 TRBV24-1 TGTGCCACCAGTGAGCCAGGACTAGCGGGAGGCTACCATAAGTTCTTC CATSEPGLAGGYHKFF
few . TRBJ1-1 TRBV5-1 TGCGCCAGCAGCCCCTCAATGGCCTCTAACACTGAAGCTTTCTTT CASSPSMASNTEAFF
many . TRBJ2-4 TRBV20-1 TGCAGTGCTACACAGCCGCCTTTAGCCAAAAACATTCAGTACTTC CSATQPPLAKNIQYF
many . TRBJ2-7 TRBV28 TGTGCCAGCAGTCCTCCCTCCGGACAAATCGTCGAGCAGTACTTC CASSPPSGQIVEQYF
many . TRBJ1-3 TRBV7-3 TGTGCCAGCAGCTTATTCCCGGTGGCTGGAAACACCATATATTTT CASSLFPVAGNTIYF
. . TRBJ2-3 TRBV7-2 TGTGCCAGCATCCCAGGTAGCGGAAACACAGATACGCAGTATTTT CASIPGSGNTDTQYF
few . TRBJ1-4 TRBV28 TGTGCCAGCAGTTTCCCACAGGGTCGGGAAAAACTGTTTTTT CASSFPQGREKLFF
many TRBD1 TRBJ1-4 TRBV5-8 TGTGCCAGCAGTCGGACAGGGGTGTATGAAAAACTGTTTTTT CASSRTGVYEKLFF
many . TRBJ2-7 TRBV28 TGTGCCAGCAGTTCGAACTACGAGCAGTACTTC CASSSNYEQYF
few . TRBJ2-3 TRBV12-3/TRBV12-4 TGTGCCAGCAGCAACCTAAGGGGGGCCACAGATACGCAGTATTTT CASSNLRGATDTQYF
many TRBD2 TRBJ2-3 TRBV12-3/TRBV12-4 TGTGCCAGCACTCTAAGGGGACTAGCAACCGATACGCAGTATTTT CASTLRGLATDTQYF
many TRBD1 TRBJ2-5 TRBV5-1 TGCGCCAGCAGCTTGGATTCACCTACCCTCGGACAGGGGGTAATGTTGGAGACCCAGTACTTC CASSLDSPTLGQGVMLETQYF
few . TRBJ1-1 TRBV7-3 TGTGCCAGCAGCTTATCCCGGGACACTGAAGCTTTCTTT CASSLSRDTEAFF
many . TRBJ1-2 TRBV29-1 TGCAGCGTTGGTGGAGCGCCTAAAGCTAACTATGGCTACACCTTC CSVGGAPKANYGYTF
many . TRBJ2-7 TRBV20-1 TGCAGTGCCCAGAGGCAGGGCACATTCTCCTACGAGCAGTACTTC CSAQRQGTFSYEQYF
few . TRBJ1-4 TRBV12-3/TRBV12-4 TGTGCCAGCAGCACTTCGGGAAAGGCCAATGAAAAACTGTTTTTT CASSTSGKANEKLFF